The 26 T cell receptor beta chains below come from one sample, sequenced in a study of blood T cell repertoires in COVID-19. Generated by immunoSEQ multiplex PCR, the TCRdb table keeps only in-frame clones and is missing some. The sample includes a few hundred thousand clones, around 87% of them seen just once. The sequencing sample was made of peripheral blood. The origin of the receptors is a man between 60 and 70 years old with acute or convalescent COVID-19.

The CDR3 spells CASRPGGGLDQPQHF. CDR3 DNA: TGCGCCAGCCGGCCCGGGGGGGGTCTCGATCAGCCCCAGCATTTT. The rearrangement uses TRBV5-1 and TRBJ1-5, with D possibly TRBD1 on 5 matching bases. V lost 7 bases and J lost 5, with 19 bases in between. Germline V lookup: CDR1 SGHRS, CDR2 YFSETQ. The CDR3 has 15 amino acids.

The chain recombines TRBV6-5 with TRBJ1-2; 8 bases agree with TRBD1. Germline CDR1 and CDR2: MNHEY and SVGAGI. The CDR3 spans 14 residues. V shed 6 bases, J shed 8 bases, and the junction held 11 bases outside the gene matches. The CDR3 region is CASRQTQQGGGYTF. The CDR3 nucleotides are TGTGCCAGCAGACAAACTCAACAGGGGGGCGGCTACACCTTC.

V is TRBV11-2 and J is TRBJ2-7; TRBD1 aligns across 7 bases. Per the germline V gene, CDR1 is SGHAT and CDR2 is FQNNGV. Trimming removed 6 bases from V and 2 bases from J; junction bases left unmatched: 7. The CDR3 is made up of 14 amino acids. CDR3 nucleotide sequence: TGTGCCAGCAGTCGCGTAAGGGGGCCCTACGAGCAGTACTTC. It codes for CASSRVRGPYEQYF. Full variable domain (missing parts from reference TRBV11-2 and TRBJ2-7): EAGVAQSPRYKIIEKRQSVAFWCNPISGHATLYWYQQILGQGPKLLIQFQNNGVVDDSQLPKDRFSAERLKGVDSTLKIQPAKLEDSAVYLCASSRVRGPYEQYFGPGTRLTVT.

The J gene is TRBJ2-3, the V gene TRBV24-1, with D maybe TRBD2 (6 bases). This CDR3 has 18 residues. V was clipped by 3 bases and J by 4 bases, with 22 bases between them. Germline CDR1 reads KGHDR; CDR2 reads SFDVKD. CDR3 protein: CATSDPAGSGYGADTQYF. The CDR3 nucleotides are TGTGCCACCAGTGATCCAGCCGGCAGCGGGTATGGGGCAGATACGCAGTATTTT.

The chain employs TRBV5-6 and TRBJ1-4, with 8 bases that match TRBD1. In germline, CDR1 is SGHDT, CDR2 YYEEEE. CDR3 length: 14 residues. V lost 6 bases and J lost 6; bases outside the gene matches: 7. The CDR3 region has the DNA TGTGCCAGCACCACGGACAGGGTGGATGAAAAACTGTTTTTT. This translates into CASTTDRVDEKLFF.

This chain joins TRBV4-3 and TRBJ2-1, with no clear D. The germline V gene encodes CDR1 LGHNA and CDR2 YSLEER. The CDR3 length is 12 residues. V lost 0 bases, J lost 7 bases, and 4 bases lay in between. The CDR3 spells CASSQDRNEQFF. The CDR3 region has the DNA TGCGCCAGCAGCCAAGACCGGAATGAGCAGTTCTTC.

The chain has TRBV25-1 and TRBJ1-2, with D possibly being TRBD1 (5 bases). The CDR3 runs 16 residues. The germline V and J ends were trimmed by 4 bases and 4 bases, with 19 bases remaining between them. Germline CDR1 reads MGHDK; CDR2 reads SYGVNS. The CDR3: CASSASTAPLSYGYTF. The CDR3 DNA sequence: TGTGCCAGCAGTGCCTCGACAGCCCCCCTCTCCTATGGCTACACCTTC.

The V gene is TRBV25-1, the J gene TRBJ2-7, with D unresolved. The CDR3 loop spans 14 amino acids. V lost 4 bases, J lost 5 bases, and 15 bases lay in between. Germline CDR1 reads MGHDK; CDR2 reads SYGVNS. The chain's CDR3 is CASSAPDLRDEQYF. DNA of the CDR3: TGTGCCAGCAGTGCCCCAGACCTTCGGGACGAGCAGTACTTC.

The chain recombines TRBV5-5 with TRBJ1-1; 7 nucleotides line up with TRBD1. The trim removed 1 base at V and 3 bases at J, leaving 15 bases unmatched. Germline V gene sequence: CDR1 SGHKS, CDR2 YYEKEE (reference sequence). The CDR3 is 18 amino acids. The CDR3 DNA follows: TGTGCCAGCAGCTTGACGGGAGGGAGGGGGCAAGAGTACACTGAAGCTTTCTTT. Protein product: CASSLTGGRGQEYTEAFF.

CDR3: CASSSMGRDYEQYF. Here the CDR3 DNA reads TGTGCCAGCAGCTCGATGGGCAGGGACTACGAGCAGTACTTC. The chain has TRBV5-4 and TRBJ2-7; perhaps TRBD1 as D (5 bases). Trimming removed 3 bases at V and 3 bases at J, with 13 bases between. This CDR3 has 14 residues. Germline lookup yields CDR1 SGHNT and CDR2 YYREEE (reference sequence). Complete variable domain (other parts from reference TRBV5-4 and TRBJ2-7): ETGVTQSPTHLIKTRGQQVTLRCSSQSGHNTVSWYQQALGQGPQFIFQYYREEENGRGNFPPRFSGLQFPNYSSELNVNALELDDSALYLCASSSMGRDYEQYFGPGTRLTVT.

A single count supports this clone. The chain links TRBV2 to TRBJ2-2; 10 bases are shared with TRBD1. V lost 6 bases to trimming and J lost 3 bases; unmatched junction nucleotides: 4. Germline V gives CDR1 SNHLY, CDR2 FYNNEI. This CDR3 comprises 15 residues. The CDR3 coding sequence is TGTGCCAGCAGAGCCGGGACAGGGGACACCGGGGAGCTGTTTTTT. Amino acids: CASRAGTGDTGELFF.

V and J are TRBV15 and TRBJ1-6, with D possibly being TRBD1 (5 bases). CDR1 is LNHNV and CDR2 is YYDKDF in the germline V gene (reference sequence). Trimming shortened V by 5 bases and J by 8 bases, and 13 bases separated the two germline ends. The CDR3 is made up of 14 amino acids. The CDR3 nucleotides are TGTGCCACCAGCCCCTATACCAGGGATTCACCCCTCCACTTT. This encodes CATSPYTRDSPLHF.

J is TRBJ2-7 and V is TRBV6-2 or TRBV6-3; 7 positions match TRBD1. The CDR3 consists of 15 residues. Germline V gene lookup returns CDR1 MNHEY and CDR2 SVGEGT. Unmatched junction bases numbered 10, after V lost 2 bases and J lost 6 bases. CDR3 in amino acids: CASSYRTGPSGEQYF. As DNA, the CDR3 is TGTGCCAGCAGTTACCGGACAGGCCCCAGTGGCGAGCAGTACTTC.

The chain uses TRBV20-1 and TRBJ1-5; D remains ambiguous. Trimming removed 3 bases at V and 0 bases at J, with 9 bases between. The length of the CDR3 is 14 residues. From germline, CDR1 is DFQATT and CDR2 SNEGSKA (reference sequence). As DNA, the CDR3 is TGCAGTGCTAGTGCCAGTAATAGCAATCAGCCCCAGCATTTT. The encoded protein is CSASASNSNQPQHF.

The genes are TRBV5-1 and TRBJ2-1, with D possibly matching TRBD2 (7 bases). Germline V CDR1 and CDR2: SGHRS, YFSETQ. There are 14 residues in the CDR3. V shed 0 bases and J shed 9 bases, with 13 bases lying between them. The CDR3 DNA reads as TGCGCCAGCAGCTTGGCCCAAGGGGGGGGTGAGCAGTTCTTC. This gives the protein CASSLAQGGGEQFF.

This chain uses TRBV5-4 with TRBJ2-2; TRBD1 aligns across 7 bases. The V segment lost 4 bases and the J segment 9 bases; nucleotides outside the gene matches: 9. From germline, CDR1 is SGHNT and CDR2 YYREEE (reference sequence). The CDR3 totals 14 residues. CDR3 sequence: CASSPRQGVRELFF. CDR3 nucleotides: TGTGCCAGCAGCCCAAGACAGGGCGTGAGGGAGCTGTTTTTT. Combining the CDR3 with reference TRBV5-4 and TRBJ2-2 gives the whole variable domain ETGVTQSPTHLIKTRGQQVTLRCSSQSGHNTVSWYQQALGQGPQFIFQYYREEENGRGNFPPRFSGLQFPNYSSELNVNALELDDSALYLCASSPRQGVRELFFGEGSRLTVL.

J is TRBJ1-5 and V is TRBV4-3; 7 positions agree with TRBD1. The V gene's germline CDR1 is LGHNA and CDR2 YSLEER. The CDR3 consists of 15 residues. V was clipped by 0 bases and J by 1 base; unmatched bases: 0. CDR3 sequence reads: CASSQEGQSNQPQHF. The CDR3, as DNA: TGCGCCAGCAGCCAAGAGGGACAGAGCAATCAGCCCCAGCATTTT.

The CDR3 spells CATSRQRGFGPEAFF. The CDR3 bases are TGTGCCACCAGCAGACAAAGGGGGTTTGGCCCTGAAGCTTTCTTT. The chain links TRBV15 to TRBJ1-1; TRBD1 is a possible D gene (6 bases). V gave up 2 bases and J gave up 6 bases, with 16 bases separating them. The CDR3 has 15 amino acids. CDR1 and CDR2 (germline): LNHNV, YYDKDF (reference sequence).

The chain links TRBV11-2 to TRBJ1-2, with a possible D match to TRBD1 (5 bases). The germline V gene encodes CDR1 SGHAT and CDR2 FQNNGV. CDR3 length equals 17 residues. Trimming took 1 base from V and 0 from J, leaving 15 bases between them. CDR3: CASSLVAREASNYGYTF. In nucleotides, the CDR3 is TGTGCCAGCAGCTTAGTCGCCAGGGAGGCCTCTAACTATGGCTACACCTTC.

The V call is TRBV10-2, the J call TRBJ1-4; weak D call: TRBD1 (6 bases). The CDR3 is made up of 14 amino acids. Between the trimmed V and J ends, which lost 2 bases and 7 bases, there was a span of 11 bases. Germline values: CDR1 WSHSY, CDR2 SAAADI. The CDR3 DNA reads TGCGCCAGCAGTGAGCGGGGAGGGGGTGAAAAACTGTTTTTT. Protein product: CASSERGGGEKLFF.

J is TRBJ2-5 and V is TRBV3-1 (or the pseudogene TRBV3-2), with 10 bases aligning to TRBD1. The CDR3 contains 16 residues. The V and J ends lost 5 bases and 5 bases, in that order; junction bases with no gene match: 11. Per germline, CDR1 LGHDT and CDR2 YNNKEL (reference sequence). The DNA for the CDR3 is TGTGCCAGCAGCTATAGGGACAGGGGTTTCTTCGAGACCCAGTACTTC. Its protein is CASSYRDRGFFETQYF.

J is TRBJ2-1 and V is TRBV7-8, with 8 positions matching TRBD1. V trimming: 0 bases; J trimming: 6 bases; junction bases outside the gene matches: 7. Per germline, CDR1 SGHVS and CDR2 FQNEAQ. The CDR3 covers 16 residues. The CDR3 here is CASSLARGRFSNEQFF. CDR3 sequence (DNA): TGTGCCAGCAGCTTAGCCAGGGGGCGGTTTAGCAATGAGCAGTTCTTC.

The V and J genes are TRBV28 and TRBJ2-5; no reliable D call. V was pared by 1 base and J by 2 bases, with 2 bases between. The CDR3 totals 12 residues. Germline CDR1 MDHEN, CDR2 SYDVKM. CDR3 loop: CASSLSQETQYF. CDR3 DNA: TGTGCCAGCAGTTTATCTCAAGAGACCCAGTACTTC.

The CDR3 DNA follows: TGTGCCAGCAGCTTACTGCGCGGGGGCCGTCAGGAGACCCAGTACTTC. It is translated as CASSLLRGGRQETQYF. This chain connects TRBV7-6 to TRBJ2-5, with D perhaps matching TRBD2 (7 bases). The germline V gene has CDR1 SGHVS and CDR2 FNYEAQ. CDR3 length: 16 amino acids. V was shortened by 2 bases and J by 5 bases, with 18 bases between the two germline ends.

V and J are TRBV5-5 and TRBJ2-7; D possibly corresponds to TRBD2 (5 bases). Trimming cost V 6 bases and J 0 bases, with 19 bases left between them. The CDR3 is 16 residues long. Germline V gives CDR1 SGHKS, CDR2 YYEKEE (reference sequence). CDR3 sequence (DNA): TGTGCCAGCACCCTCCCCGGGGTGCTCAGCTCCTACGAGCAGTACTTC. It translates to CASTLPGVLSSYEQYF.

This clone was detected many times. The V gene is TRBV29-1, the J gene TRBJ2-7, with 7 bases matching TRBD1. J gave up 2 bases and V 4 bases, and 8 bases lay outside the gene matches. CDR3 length equals 14 residues. Per germline, CDR1 SQVTM and CDR2 ANQGSEA. Here the CDR3 DNA reads TGCAGCGTTGTAGGGGGCGGGCAGCCCTACGAGCAGTACTTC. Protein: CSVVGGGQPYEQYF.